This TCR beta chain was recovered during a study of T cell responses to AZD1222 COVID-19 vaccine (dated by TCRdb to about 2021). In terms of the full investigation: AZD1222 recipients with second doses at about 4 weeks or about 12 weeks were pooled, because spike-specific TCR depth and breadth did not differ between schedules. TCR sequencing covered roughly 230 trial participants: around 210 given two doses of AZD1222 and some 25 given two doses of MenACWY control vaccine. Enrollment into the trials was organized by age into subgroups of 18-55, 56-69 and 70-plus years, and those subgroups contained roughly 160, 29 and 62 TCR-sequenced participants, respectively.

Worth noting for this clone: Its cognate antigen has yet to be identified. Base qualities were left out, and no much larger clone turns up one base away.

What the research found in general, with its limitations: Reportedly, close to half of the unique spike-specific TCRs recognized epitopes lying outside the regions that are mutated in the B.1.351 and B.1.1.7 variants. CD4 TCRs associated with the vaccine covered the entire spike protein, and the dominant responses were in regions 160-218 and 743-854. Because no day 14 peak-response samples were available, repertoires were characterized only after the peak T cell response. The 56-69-year group was small, and its depth increase did not reach significance, likely because of low power. A significant rise in spike-specific TCR breadth and depth was observed after two AZD1222 doses relative to day 0 and relative to MenACWY recipients. Conclusions about previously exposed vaccinees are limited, since just six or seven AZD1222 recipients were seropositive for SARS-CoV-2 at baseline. Participants were mostly white British and included more females than males, and it was suggested by the authors that clonal diversity may have been underestimated.

The label giving this sample's time point can be read as: baseline before first vaccination. Vaccinee samples came from UK trials COV001 and COV002, including a single-blind randomized controlled phase 2/3 trial of AZD1222 (ChAdOx1 nCoV-19) in healthy adults. For TCRbeta chain sequencing, PBMC samples were collected from trial participants at day 0 and at day 28 after the second dose. The CDR3 regions of human TCRbeta chains were analyzed by immunosequencing. For the original study's pipeline: Repertoire TCRs were checked for matches against a reference library of SARS-CoV-2-specific TCRs that had been generated using the MIRA antigen-specificity platform. Breadth was defined as the fraction of unique TCRs that were SARS-CoV-2-associated. Depth was defined as the fraction of total T cells that were SARS-CoV-2-associated. Using the MIRA data, every spike-specific TCR was mapped to the spike region that the TCR reacted to and assigned to either a CD4 or a CD8 class. Log10-transformed breadth and depth values were compared by one-way ANOVA with Sidak's multiple comparisons tests. TCRdb took this table from immuneACCESS and kept in-frame rearrangements with V and J called. Such tables lack part of the clones; where checked against another copy, unresolved V genes explain under half of the gap, and the rest is unexplained. The DNA was the basis for D and trimming; V, J and clone size are from that table. Within this sample are over 95,000 clones, with more than 75% of them counted one time only. Of the sample, about 12% falls within the top ten clones.

Looking up the germline V gene (reference sequence) yields CDR1 GTSNPN and CDR2 SVGIG. From the cysteine through the phenylalanine, the CDR3 covers 13 amino acids. The sequence is cut down to CDR3 DNA, 39 bases in frame from base 1. Between the V and J ends, shortened by 0 bases and 0 bases respectively, the junction contains 5 bases. This specimen was peripheral blood, taken on day 0 of AZD1222 vaccination. The receptor was isolated from an adult in good health. The chain is encoded by TRBV30 joined to TRBJ1-1; the D gene identity is not certain. The CDR3 region reads CAWSVRMNTEAFF. In nucleotides, the sequence is TGTGCCTGGAGTGTCCGGATGAACACTGAAGCTTTCTTT.